These 30 T cell receptor beta chains were sequenced from one sample in a study of identical twins. In TCRdb, the 5' RACE reads were re-called with MiXCR into one record per CDR3 protein. This sample has roughly 690,000 distinct CDR3 sequences, with 21% found just once. The same sample was also used in a study of T cells expressing NK-cell markers.

Sequenced: PBMCs. The receptor set was obtained from a woman aged 18-35 years in good health.

This clonotype was recorded at least ten times. The chain combines TRBV20-1 with TRBJ2-5, with 7 bases fitting TRBD2. Germline values: CDR1 DFQATT, CDR2 SNEGSKA (reference sequence). CDR3 length equals 12 residues. V shed 5 bases and J 5 bases; nucleotides not matched to a gene: 5. The CDR3: CSADTSEETQYF. The CDR3 nucleotides read TGCAGTGCTGATACTAGCGAGGAGACCCAGTACTTC.

The sample holds a few counts of this clonotype. The V call is TRBV7-9, the J call TRBJ1-4; TRBD1 agrees at 7 bases. The length of the CDR3 is 15 residues. The germline gives CDR1 SEHNR, CDR2 FQNEAQ (reference sequence). V shed 5 bases, J shed 9 bases, and the junction held 12 bases outside the gene matches. The CDR3 loop reads CASSRTGDKFQKLFF. In DNA form, the CDR3 reads TGTGCCAGCAGCCGGACAGGCGACAAATTTCAAAAACTGTTTTTT.

This clonotype was detected many times. The V and J genes are TRBV20-1 and TRBJ2-1, with D perhaps matching TRBD2 (5 bases). The CDR3 totals 11 residues. Germline V gene lookup returns CDR1 DFQATT and CDR2 SNEGSKA (reference sequence). V was trimmed by 1 base and J by 8 bases, leaving 6 bases between them. The CDR3 DNA reads TGCAGTGCTAGAGGGGGAGATGAGCAGTTCTTC. This sequence encodes CSARGGDEQFF.

This chain uses TRBV11-2 with TRBJ2-1; 10 bases match TRBD2. The germline gives CDR1 SGHAT, CDR2 FQNNGV. There are 18 residues in the CDR3. J was trimmed by 7 bases and V by 1 base; bases with no gene match: 13. The CDR3 here is CASSLGVGLAGARNEQFF. DNA for the CDR3: TGTGCCAGCAGCTTAGGGGTGGGTCTAGCGGGAGCAAGGAATGAGCAGTTCTTC.

This clonotype turned up a few times. CDR3 sequence: CASSQGGTRFREQYF. CDR3 nucleotides: TGTGCCAGCAGCCAAGGGGGGACTAGGTTCCGCGAGCAGTACTTC. V and J are TRBV3-1 and TRBJ2-7; 8 positions match TRBD2. Trimming cost V 1 base and J 6 bases; bases outside gene matches: 8. CDR1 is LGHDT, CDR2 YNNKEL, per germline (reference sequence). This CDR3 has 15 residues.

The chain couples TRBV7-6 to TRBJ2-5; D possibly matches TRBD1 or TRBD2 (5 bases each). Trimming shortened V by 5 bases and J by 4 bases, and 17 bases separated the two germline ends. CDR1 and CDR2 (germline): SGHVS, FNYEAQ. The length of the CDR3 is 15 residues. This CDR3 reads CASSPGLLGGETQYF. CDR3 DNA sequence: TGTGCCAGCAGCCCGGGTCTCCTTGGGGGAGAGACCCAGTACTTC.

The rearrangement uses TRBV5-1 and TRBJ2-2; D unresolved. Germline CDR1 reads SGHRS; CDR2 reads YFSETQ. The CDR3 is made up of 14 amino acids. The germline V and J ends were trimmed by 5 bases and 3 bases, with 11 bases remaining between them. CDR3: CASRPLLDTGELFF. In nucleotides, the CDR3 is TGCGCCAGCAGGCCCCTACTGGACACCGGGGAGCTGTTTTTT.

The chain recombines TRBV10-3 with TRBJ2-5; 10 bases fit TRBD2. The CDR3 sequence is 15 residues long. Unmatched junction bases numbered 9, after V lost 6 bases and J lost 5 bases. Germline lookup yields CDR1 ENHRY and CDR2 SYGVKD. CDR3 in DNA: TGTGCCATCAGGGATCCAGCGGGAGGGAGGGAGACCCAGTACTTC. Translation gives CAIRDPAGGRETQYF.

This clonotype was observed a few times. This chain connects TRBV20-1 to TRBJ1-2; D perhaps matches TRBD1 (5 bases). Germline assignment: CDR1 DFQATT and CDR2 SNEGSKA (reference sequence). The V end was cut by 3 bases, the J end by 8 bases, with 16 bases between. The CDR3 extends over 13 amino acids. Written as DNA, the CDR3 is TGCAGTGCTAGCCCCTACTTAGGGGAGGGCTACACCTTC. It is translated as CSASPYLGEGYTF.

This chain joins TRBV7-2 and TRBJ2-7; D remains ambiguous. The V and J ends lost 5 bases and 3 bases respectively, with 14 bases between them. Germline loops: CDR1 SGHTA, CDR2 FQGNSA. This CDR3 has 14 amino acids. The CDR3 here is CASSRRLDLYEQYF. CDR3 DNA: TGTGCCAGCAGCCGACGACTGGACCTCTACGAGCAGTACTTC.

The V call is TRBV28, the J call TRBJ2-7; D possibly corresponds to TRBD1 (6 bases). Germline CDR1 MDHEN, CDR2 SYDVKM. V lost 6 bases to trimming and J lost 2 bases, with 14 bases between them. The CDR3 is 14 amino acids. Written as DNA, the CDR3 is TGTGCCAGCAGGATTCCGGGACAAGCCTACGAGCAGTACTTC. Translated, it gives CASRIPGQAYEQYF.

CDR3 sequence: CAIRATNNEQFF. For the CDR3, the DNA is TGTGCCATCCGAGCGACAAACAATGAGCAGTTCTTC. The chain combines TRBV10-3 with TRBJ2-1; D remains unclear. Trimming took off 8 bases at V and 5 bases at J, with 10 bases between the two ends. The germline CDR1 and CDR2 sequences are ENHRY and SYGVKD. The CDR3 has 12 amino acids.

The chain joins TRBV12-3 or TRBV12-4 to TRBJ2-1, with TRBD1 matching over 7 bases. Germline trimming cut 7 bases from V and 6 bases from J; bases unmatched to any gene: 12. The CDR3 runs 15 residues. This chain's CDR3 is CASNLDREIGNEQFF. The CDR3 nucleotides read TGTGCCAGCAATCTAGACAGGGAAATCGGCAATGAGCAGTTCTTC.

The V call is TRBV18, the J call TRBJ2-5; D possibly corresponds to TRBD1 (5 bases). Trimming cost V 1 base and J 1 base, with 7 bases left between them. The CDR3 is 14 amino acids. CDR1 is KGHSH and CDR2 is LQKENI in the germline V gene. The CDR3 spells CASSPRQLQETQYF. The CDR3 nucleotides read TGTGCCAGCTCACCACGACAGCTCCAAGAGACCCAGTACTTC.

The chain has TRBV29-1 and TRBJ2-7; D is unresolved. This CDR3 region has 10 residues. Trimming stripped 5 bases from V and 6 bases from J, with 8 bases between. Looked up from germline, CDR1 is SQVTM and CDR2 is ANQGSEA. The CDR3 sequence: CSVFSGEQYF. In DNA, the CDR3 is TGCAGCGTTTTCTCGGGCGAGCAGTACTTC.

The chain is built from TRBV6-2 or TRBV6-3 and TRBJ1-2, with D hard to call. The CDR3 spans 13 residues. V lost 4 bases, J lost 4 bases, and 10 bases lay in between. Per germline, CDR1 MNHEY and CDR2 SVGEGT. CDR3 region: CASSFGRSYGYTF. CDR3 in DNA: TGTGCCAGCAGTTTCGGCAGGTCCTATGGCTACACCTTC.

The gene calls are TRBV4-2 and TRBJ2-3; D unresolved. V was pared by 0 bases and J by 4 bases, with 8 bases between. The CDR3 is 14 residues long. Looked up from germline, CDR1 is LGHNA and CDR2 is YNFKEQ. CDR3 DNA sequence: TGTGCCAGCAGCCAAGAAAGGATCCCAGATACGCAGTATTTT. Translating it yields CASSQERIPDTQYF.

This clonotype was seen repeatedly, ten times or more. The rearrangement uses TRBV20-1 and TRBJ1-1, with D hard to call. The CDR3 sequence is 13 residues long. Germline CDR1 reads DFQATT; CDR2 reads SNEGSKA (reference sequence). V was clipped by 3 bases and J by 1 base, with 9 bases between them. The CDR3 reads CSASPGRNTEAFF. DNA of the CDR3: TGCAGTGCTAGTCCGGGAAGGAACACTGAAGCTTTCTTT.

This clonotype was observed a few times. The gene calls are TRBV4-2 and TRBJ2-5; TRBD1 matches at 8 bases. CDR1 and CDR2 (germline): LGHNA, YNFKEQ. Trimming cost V 3 bases and J 5 bases; bases outside gene matches: 11. The CDR3 has 16 amino acids. The chain's CDR3 is CASSQARDRRTETQYF. For the CDR3, the DNA is TGTGCCAGCAGCCAGGCCCGGGACAGGAGGACGGAGACCCAGTACTTC.

The chain is built from TRBV6-5 and TRBJ2-7, with D maybe TRBD2 (6 bases). Germline V lookup: CDR1 MNHEY, CDR2 SVGAGI. Trimming left V 4 bases short and J 7 bases short, with 23 bases between. The CDR3 runs to 16 residues. The CDR3 DNA reads as TGTGCCAGCAGTTTTCGCGGGACTTTTTACGCCGGAGAGCAGTACTTC. It yields the protein CASSFRGTFYAGEQYF.

The V call is TRBV10-3, the J call TRBJ2-3, with 9 bases aligning to TRBD2. Germline V gene data show CDR1 as ENHRY and CDR2 as SYGVKD. CDR3 length: 14 amino acids. V dropped 5 bases and J dropped 0; count of bases not matched to a gene: 0. CDR3 coding DNA: TGTGCCATCAGTACTAGCGGGAGCACAGATACGCAGTATTTT. Translating gives CAISTSGSTDTQYF.

This clonotype appeared a few times. J is TRBJ2-7 and V is TRBV12-3 or TRBV12-4; the match to TRBD1 covers 8 bases. After removal of 5 bases from V and 4 bases from J, the junction contained 7 bases not matched to a gene. CDR3 length: 14 residues. The chain's CDR3 is CASSIGQGSYEQYF. The CDR3 nucleotides are TGTGCCAGCAGTATAGGACAGGGTAGTTACGAGCAGTACTTC.

The genes are TRBV20-1 and TRBJ1-1; D is undetermined. The CDR3 consists of 11 residues. The germline gives CDR1 DFQATT, CDR2 SNEGSKA (reference sequence). Trimming shortened V by 2 bases and J by 7 bases, and 8 bases separated the two germline ends. The CDR3 region has the DNA TGCAGTGCTAGATCCGGGTTTGAAGCTTTCTTT. Protein sequence: CSARSGFEAFF.

Comment on this clonotype: Given a much more abundant clone one base away, this may be a read error. The rearrangement joins TRBV20-1 to TRBJ2-3, with 9 nucleotides matching TRBD2. The J segment lost 3 bases and the V segment lost 5 bases, leaving 12 bases of the junction unmatched. This CDR3 contains 16 residues. The germline V gene encodes CDR1 DFQATT and CDR2 SNEGSKA (reference sequence). CDR3 residues: CSAPRTSASTTDTQYF. For the CDR3, the DNA is TGCAGTGCTCCCCGGACTAGCGCAAGCACAACAGATACGCAGTATTTT.

This clonotype was observed at least ten times. The chain joins TRBV20-1 to TRBJ2-7; D unclear. The CDR3 spans 13 residues. The V and J ends lost 5 bases and 2 bases respectively, with 13 bases between them. Germline CDR1 is DFQATT and CDR2 is SNEGSKA (reference sequence). The CDR3 nucleotides read TGCAGTGCTCTACCCCAGGACGCCTACGAGCAGTACTTC. This translates into CSALPQDAYEQYF.

The chain is built from TRBV20-1 and TRBJ1-6, with D maybe TRBD1 (6 bases). This CDR3 spans 15 amino acids. Trimming took off 2 bases at V and 1 base at J, with 9 bases between the two ends. CDR1 is DFQATT, CDR2 SNEGSKA, per germline (reference sequence). The CDR3 protein is CSARQTGSYNSPLHF. CDR3 DNA: TGCAGTGCTAGACAAACAGGGTCCTATAATTCACCCCTCCACTTT.

As to this clonotype: A much larger clone is a single base away; this may be a read error. CDR3 region: CASSSYMNTGELFF. The CDR3 DNA sequence: TGTGCCAGCAGCTCCTACATGAACACCGGGGAGCTGTTTTTT. This chain connects TRBV7-8 to TRBJ2-2; the D is unclear. Germline V gene lookup returns CDR1 SGHVS and CDR2 FQNEAQ. The V end was cut by 4 bases, the J end by 1 base, with 7 bases between. The CDR3 is 14 amino acids.

This clonotype was detected a few times. The gene calls are TRBV25-1 and TRBJ2-3; 8 bases are a match to TRBD2. The CDR3 length is 15 residues. Trimming took 4 bases from V and 5 from J; bases not matched to a gene: 8. Per germline, CDR1 MGHDK and CDR2 SYGVNS. CDR3 DNA: TGTGCCAGCAGTGCCACTAGCGGAAGGAGAGATACGCAGTATTTT. Its protein is CASSATSGRRDTQYF.

This clonotype appeared a few times. This sequence joins TRBV27 and TRBJ1-3; 7 bases line up with TRBD1. CDR1 and CDR2 from the germline V gene are MNHEY and SMNVEV (reference sequence). The length of the CDR3 is 13 residues. J gave up 4 bases and V 4 bases, and 1 base lay outside the gene matches. The CDR3 spells CASSSTGGNTIYF. The CDR3 bases are TGTGCCAGCAGTTCGACAGGGGGAAACACCATATATTTT.

The chain carries TRBV20-1 and TRBJ1-2, with D uncertain. The germline CDR1 and CDR2 sequences are DFQATT and SNEGSKA (reference sequence). This CDR3 region has 15 residues. V gave up 0 bases and J gave up 0 bases, with 11 bases separating them. CDR3 sequence: CSARDAGITNYGYTF. The CDR3 DNA reads TGCAGTGCTAGAGATGCCGGTATAACTAACTATGGCTACACCTTC.